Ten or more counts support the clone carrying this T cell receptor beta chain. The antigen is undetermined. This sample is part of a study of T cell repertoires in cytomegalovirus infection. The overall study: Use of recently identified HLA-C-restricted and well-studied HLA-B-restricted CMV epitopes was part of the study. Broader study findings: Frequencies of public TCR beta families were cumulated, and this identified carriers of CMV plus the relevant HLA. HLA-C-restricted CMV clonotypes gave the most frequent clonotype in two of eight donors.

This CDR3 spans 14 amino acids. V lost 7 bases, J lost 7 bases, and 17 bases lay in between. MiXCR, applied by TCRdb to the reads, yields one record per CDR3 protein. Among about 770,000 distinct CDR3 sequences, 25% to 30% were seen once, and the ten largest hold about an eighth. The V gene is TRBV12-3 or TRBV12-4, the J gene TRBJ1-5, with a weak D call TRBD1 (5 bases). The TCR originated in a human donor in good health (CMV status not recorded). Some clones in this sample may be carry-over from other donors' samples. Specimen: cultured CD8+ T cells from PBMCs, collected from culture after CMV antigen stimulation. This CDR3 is CASTLGPVNQPQHF. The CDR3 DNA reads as TGTGCCAGCACCCTGGGACCTGTGAACCAGCCCCAGCATTTT.